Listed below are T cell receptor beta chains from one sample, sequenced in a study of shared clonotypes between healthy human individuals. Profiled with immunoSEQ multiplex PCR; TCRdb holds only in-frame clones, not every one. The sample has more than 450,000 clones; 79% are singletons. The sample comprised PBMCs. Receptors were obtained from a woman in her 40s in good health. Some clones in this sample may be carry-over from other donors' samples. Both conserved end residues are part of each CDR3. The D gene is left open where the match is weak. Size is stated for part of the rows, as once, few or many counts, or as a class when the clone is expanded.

DNA: TGTGCCAGCAGTTACATGACAGGGTTAGGAAACACCATATATTTT
CDR3: CASSYMTGLGNTIYF
size: -
V: TRBV6-5
D: TRBD1
J: TRBJ1-3

DNA: TGTGCCAGCAGTTCCTACGAGCAGTACTTC
CDR3: CASSSYEQYF
size: -
V: TRBV2
D: -
J: TRBJ2-7

DNA: TGTGCCAGCAGTTTACCGTTGGATAGCGGGAGGTACAATGAGCAGTTCTTC
CDR3: CASSLPLDSGRYNEQFF
size: -
V: TRBV28
D: TRBD2
J: TRBJ2-1

DNA: TGTGCCAGCAGTTTCTCCGGGATGGGGGCCAACGTCCTGACTTTC
CDR3: CASSFSGMGANVLTF
size: -
V: TRBV6-5
D: -
J: TRBJ2-6

DNA: TGTGCCAGCAGCGTTTCCCAACAAGCTTACAATGAGCAGTTCTTC
CDR3: CASSVSQQAYNEQFF
size: -
V: TRBV9
D: -
J: TRBJ2-1

DNA: TGCGCCAGCAGCCGGGGACAGGGGAACTACGAGCAGTACTTC
CDR3: CASSRGQGNYEQYF
size: -
V: TRBV4-1
D: TRBD1
J: TRBJ2-7

DNA: TGTGCCAGCAGTGACACGACTAGCGGGAGTAATGAGCAGTTCTTC
CDR3: CASSDTTSGSNEQFF
size: -
V: TRBV6-4
D: TRBD2
J: TRBJ2-1

DNA: TGTGCCAGCAGTTCGCACGAGACCGGGGAGCTGTTTTTT
CDR3: CASSSHETGELFF
size: -
V: TRBV2
D: -
J: TRBJ2-2

DNA: TGTGCCAGCAGTGGGCAGGGTGGTTCCTACGAGCAGTACTTC
CDR3: CASSGQGGSYEQYF
size: few
V: TRBV2
D: -
J: TRBJ2-7

DNA: TGTGCCAGCAGTTTAGGGTCCGGGGGCTCTGGAAACACCATATATTTT
CDR3: CASSLGSGGSGNTIYF
size: -
V: TRBV28
D: -
J: TRBJ1-3

DNA: TGCAGCGTTCGGAGGCCCCTGGAGGGGCAGTTCTTC
CDR3: CSVRRPLEGQFF
size: -
V: TRBV29-1
D: -
J: TRBJ2-1

DNA: TGTGCCAGCAGCTCGGGTGCCCTGTTGGGAAACATTCAGTACTTC
CDR3: CASSSGALLGNIQYF
size: -
V: TRBV28
D: -
J: TRBJ2-4

DNA: TGTGCCTGGGGGCGGTACGGCGGGGAGCTGTTTTTT
CDR3: CAWGRYGGELFF
size: few
V: TRBV7-2
D: -
J: TRBJ2-2

DNA: TGTGCCAGCAGTTTATATGGGTCGCTGGAAAAACTGTTTTTT
CDR3: CASSLYGSLEKLFF
size: -
V: TRBV27
D: -
J: TRBJ1-4

DNA: TGTGCCAGCAGCTTAAACAGGGAAACAGATACGCAGTATTTT
CDR3: CASSLNRETDTQYF
size: -
V: TRBV7-7
D: -
J: TRBJ2-3

DNA: TGTGCCAGTAGTGGGGGACAGGGTATGAACACTGAAGCTTTCTTT
CDR3: CASSGGQGMNTEAFF
size: -
V: TRBV19
D: TRBD1
J: TRBJ1-1

DNA: TGTGCCAGCAGCTTAGCGGGGGGCGAGCAGTACTTC
CDR3: CASSLAGGEQYF
size: -
V: TRBV7-3
D: TRBD2
J: TRBJ2-7

DNA: TGTGCCAGCAATGGGAATAGCCCTGAGCAGTTCTTC
CDR3: CASNGNSPEQFF
size: -
V: TRBV2
D: -
J: TRBJ2-1

DNA: TGCAGCGTTCTACAGTCCCGGGTCGGCAATGAGCAGTTCTTC
CDR3: CSVLQSRVGNEQFF
size: -
V: TRBV29-1
D: -
J: TRBJ2-1

DNA: TGTGCCATCAGTGAGTCTGGCCTCGCCATTCAGTACTTC
CDR3: CAISESGLAIQYF
size: -
V: TRBV10-3
D: -
J: TRBJ2-4

DNA: TGTGCCAGCAGCTTAACAGGGGACCGGCAGTACTTC
CDR3: CASSLTGDRQYF
size: -
V: TRBV11-3
D: TRBD1
J: TRBJ2-7

DNA: TGTGCCAGCAGTGAAGCGGGGGGGTTCTACGGCTACACCTTC
CDR3: CASSEAGGFYGYTF
size: -
V: TRBV6-1
D: -
J: TRBJ1-2

DNA: TGTGCCAGTTCTACAGGGTCTAACACCTACGAGCAGTACTTC
CDR3: CASSTGSNTYEQYF
size: few
V: TRBV19
D: -
J: TRBJ2-7

DNA: TGTGCCAGCAGCCAGTTGTGGGGGAGGGGTTACGAGCAGTACTTC
CDR3: CASSQLWGRGYEQYF
size: -
V: TRBV4-2
D: TRBD2
J: TRBJ2-7

DNA: TGCGCCAGCAGCTTAGGTAGAATCGCTACGCAGTATTTT
CDR3: CASSLGRIATQYF
size: -
V: TRBV5-1
D: -
J: TRBJ2-3

DNA: TGTGCCAGCAGCTCGGGACTAGCGGGTTCCTACGAGCAGTACTTC
CDR3: CASSSGLAGSYEQYF
size: -
V: TRBV9
D: TRBD2
J: TRBJ2-7

DNA: TGTGCCAGCAGCCCGTATACACCGGCCTACGAGCAGTACTTC
CDR3: CASSPYTPAYEQYF
size: few
V: TRBV27
D: -
J: TRBJ2-7

DNA: TGTGCTAGCAGCTTATCCTTAGGGGATGAGCAGTTCTTC
CDR3: CASSLSLGDEQFF
size: -
V: TRBV7-7
D: -
J: TRBJ2-1